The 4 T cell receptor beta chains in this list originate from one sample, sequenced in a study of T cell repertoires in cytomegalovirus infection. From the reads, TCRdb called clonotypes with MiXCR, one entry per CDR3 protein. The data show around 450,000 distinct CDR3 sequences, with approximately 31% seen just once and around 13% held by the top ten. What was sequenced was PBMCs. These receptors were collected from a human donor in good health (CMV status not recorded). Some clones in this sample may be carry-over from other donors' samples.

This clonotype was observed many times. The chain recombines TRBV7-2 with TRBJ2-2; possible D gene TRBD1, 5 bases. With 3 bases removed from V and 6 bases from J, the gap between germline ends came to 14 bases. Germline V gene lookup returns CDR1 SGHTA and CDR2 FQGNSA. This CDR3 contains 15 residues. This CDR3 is CASSLVPQGAGELFF. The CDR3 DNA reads TGTGCCAGCAGCTTGGTACCCCAGGGCGCCGGGGAGCTGTTTTTT.

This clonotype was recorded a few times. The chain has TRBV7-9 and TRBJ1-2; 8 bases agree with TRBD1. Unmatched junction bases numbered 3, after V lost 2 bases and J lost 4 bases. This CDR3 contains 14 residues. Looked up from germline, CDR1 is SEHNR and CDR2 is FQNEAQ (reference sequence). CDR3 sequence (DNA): TGTGCCAGCAGCTTACCAGGGGGCGCCTATGGCTACACCTTC. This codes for CASSLPGGAYGYTF.

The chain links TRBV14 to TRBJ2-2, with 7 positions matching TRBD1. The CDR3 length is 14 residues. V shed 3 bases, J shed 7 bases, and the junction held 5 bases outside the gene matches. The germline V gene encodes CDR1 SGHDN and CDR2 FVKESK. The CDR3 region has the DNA TGTGCCAGCAGCCAGACAGGGTTCTTCGGGGAGCTGTTTTTT. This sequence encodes CASSQTGFFGELFF.

The CDR3 region has the DNA TGTGCCAGTACCCCAAAGGGGGAAATATATCCCTCGTATCCGTTCTTC. This gives the protein CASTPKGEIYPSYPFF. The V call is TRBV19, the J call TRBJ2-1; D may be TRBD1 (6 bases). V was shortened by 7 bases and J by 15 bases, with 31 bases between the two germline ends. Looked up from germline, CDR1 is LNHDA and CDR2 is SQIVND (reference sequence). The CDR3 consists of 16 residues.